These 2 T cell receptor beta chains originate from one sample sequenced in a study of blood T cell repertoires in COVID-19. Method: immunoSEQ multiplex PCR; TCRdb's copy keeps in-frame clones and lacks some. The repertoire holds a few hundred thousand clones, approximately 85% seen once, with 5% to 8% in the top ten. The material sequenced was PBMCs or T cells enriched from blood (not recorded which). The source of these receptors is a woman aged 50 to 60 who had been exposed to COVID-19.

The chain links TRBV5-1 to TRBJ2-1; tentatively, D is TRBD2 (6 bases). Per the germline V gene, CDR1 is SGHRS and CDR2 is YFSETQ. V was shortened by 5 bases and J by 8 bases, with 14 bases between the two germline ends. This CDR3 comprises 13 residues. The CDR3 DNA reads TGCGCCAGCAGTGGACGGGGGATCGATGAGCAGTTCTTC. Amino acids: CASSGRGIDEQFF.

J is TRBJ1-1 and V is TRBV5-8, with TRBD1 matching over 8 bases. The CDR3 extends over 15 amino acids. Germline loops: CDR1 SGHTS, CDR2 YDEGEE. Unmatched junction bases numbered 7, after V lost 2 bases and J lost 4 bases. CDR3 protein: CASSFTGQGSTEAFF. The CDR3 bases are TGTGCCAGCAGCTTTACAGGACAGGGTAGCACTGAAGCTTTCTTT.